This T cell receptor (beta chain) was sequenced for a study of tumor-infiltrating lymphocytes in primary liver carcinoma. Study findings and constraints: When set against blood, tumors had a significantly higher top-250-clone fraction (p = 0.039). The study found tumor-adjacent and tumor-blood pairs overlapped less than tumor region pairs.

Concerning this clonotype: The antigen remains undetermined. Sequence at one end of the junction differs from germline and may be a read error.

The CDR3 is made up of 13 amino acids. Germline CDR1 and CDR2: SEHNR and FQNEAQ (reference sequence). A primer matching the constant region was used to make TCR beta cDNA from approximately 0.55 ug of total RNA. Generation of the TCR beta libraries relied on three nested multiplex PCR rounds using slightly modified ARM-PCR. Rounds one and two of PCR, each of roughly 10 cycles, were primed with TRBV1-TRBV30 forward primers and a C-beta reverse primer. TCRdb fed the multiplex PCR reads into MiXCR, producing one record per CDR3 protein. The table includes roughly 330,000 distinct CDR3 sequences, 65% detected once. Germline DNA was also extracted, and blood RNA derived from unsorted whole blood. Approximately 4.1 milliliters of peripheral blood were drawn presurgically.

The TCR originated in a man aged 40-55 years with primary liver carcinoma and hepatitis B virus infection. This sequence joins TRBV7-9 and TRBJ1-5, with 7 bases identical to TRBD1. The DNA end is more similar to TRBJ2-3, so the J call may be wrong. Material for sequencing was peripheral blood. Written as DNA, the CDR3 is TGTGTCAGCGAGGGGGCACGAGATCAGCCCCAGTATTTT. Its translation is CVSEGARDQPQYF.